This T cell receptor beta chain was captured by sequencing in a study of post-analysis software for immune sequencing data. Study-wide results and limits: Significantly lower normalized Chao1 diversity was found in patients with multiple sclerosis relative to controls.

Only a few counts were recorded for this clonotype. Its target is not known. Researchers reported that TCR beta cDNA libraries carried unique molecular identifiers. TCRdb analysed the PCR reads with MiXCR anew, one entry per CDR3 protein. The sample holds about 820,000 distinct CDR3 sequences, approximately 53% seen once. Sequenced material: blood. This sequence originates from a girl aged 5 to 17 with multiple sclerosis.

The CDR3 reads CASSQKAGGLETQYF. The CDR3 coding sequence is TGCGCCAGCAGCCAAAAAGCGGGAGGGCTAGAGACCCAGTACTTC. V and J are TRBV4-1 and TRBJ2-5, with 10 bases lining up with TRBD2. Unmatched junction bases numbered 4, after V lost 2 bases and J lost 4 bases. This CDR3 has 15 amino acids. The germline V gene has CDR1 MGHRA and CDR2 YSYEKL.